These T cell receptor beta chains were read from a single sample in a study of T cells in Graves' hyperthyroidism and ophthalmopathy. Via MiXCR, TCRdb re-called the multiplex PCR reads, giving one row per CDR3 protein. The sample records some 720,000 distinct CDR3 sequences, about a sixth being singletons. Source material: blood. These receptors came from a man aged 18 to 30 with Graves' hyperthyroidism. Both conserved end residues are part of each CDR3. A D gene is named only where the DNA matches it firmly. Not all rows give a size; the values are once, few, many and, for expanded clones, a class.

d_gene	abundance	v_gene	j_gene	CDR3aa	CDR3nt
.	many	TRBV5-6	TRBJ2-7	CASSLFAEQYF	TGTGCCAGCAGCTTGTTCGCCGAGCAGTACTTC
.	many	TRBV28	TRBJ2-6	CASSLLGGVSGANVLTF	TGTGCCAGCAGTTTATTAGGGGGGGTCTCTGGGGCCAACGTCCTGACTTTC
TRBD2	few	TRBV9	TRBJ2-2	CASSSGGTSYTGELFF	TGTGCCAGCAGCTCGGGGGGGACTTCCTACACCGGGGAGCTGTTTTTT
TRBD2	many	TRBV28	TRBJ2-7	CASSLLAGVSYEQYF	TGTGCCAGCAGTTTACTAGCGGGAGTTTCCTACGAGCAGTACTTC
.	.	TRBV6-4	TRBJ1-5	CATRGVQPQHF	TGTGCCACAAGGGGGGTTCAGCCCCAGCATTTT
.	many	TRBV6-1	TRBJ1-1	CASRVVQGNTEAFF	TGTGCCAGCAGGGTAGTACAGGGGAACACTGAAGCTTTCTTT
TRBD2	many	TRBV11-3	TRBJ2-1	CASSQRTSGRSSYSEQFF	TGTGCCAGCAGCCAAAGGACTAGCGGGAGGTCATCTTACAGTGAGCAGTTCTTC
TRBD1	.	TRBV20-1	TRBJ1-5	CSASYGQGTNQPQHF	TGCAGTGCTAGTTATGGACAGGGGACCAATCAGCCCCAGCATTTT
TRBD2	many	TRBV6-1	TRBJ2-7	CASSSGGGPYEQYF	TGTGCCAGCAGTTCGGGGGGGGGCCCCTACGAGCAGTACTTC
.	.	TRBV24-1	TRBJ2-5	CATSDSGTRARKETQYF	TGTGCCACCAGTGATTCCGGGACAAGAGCCAGAAAGGAGACCCAGTACTTC
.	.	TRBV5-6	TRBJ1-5	CASSLALSNQPQHF	TGTGCCAGCAGCTTGGCCCTGAGCAATCAGCCCCAGCATTTT
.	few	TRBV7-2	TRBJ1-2	CASSGGQRYYGYTF	TGTGCCAGCAGCGGGGGGCAGCGGTACTATGGCTACACCTTC
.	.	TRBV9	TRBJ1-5	CASSGNSVQPQHF	TGTGCCAGCAGCGGGAATAGCGTTCAGCCCCAGCATTTT
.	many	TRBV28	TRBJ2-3	CASSFWSGPTDTQYF	TGTGCCAGCAGTTTTTGGAGCGGGCCCACAGATACGCAGTATTTT
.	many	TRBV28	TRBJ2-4	CASTKRQGGFLAQAKNIQYF	TGTGCCAGCACCAAACGACAGGGAGGCTTCTTAGCTCAAGCCAAAAACATTCAGTACTTC
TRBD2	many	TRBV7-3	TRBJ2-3	CASSFIAGFTDTQYF	TGTGCCAGCAGCTTTATAGCGGGATTCACAGATACGCAGTATTTT
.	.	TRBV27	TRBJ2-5	CASSAGGGGSRTQYF	TGTGCCAGCAGCGCCGGCGGCGGGGGCTCGCGGACCCAGTACTTC
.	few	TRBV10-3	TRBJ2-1	CAIRTGNEQFF	TGTGCCATCAGAACAGGGAATGAGCAGTTCTTC
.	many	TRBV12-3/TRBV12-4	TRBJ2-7	CASTLEGAPTYEQYF	TGTGCCAGCACCCTGGAGGGCGCCCCAACCTACGAGCAGTACTTC
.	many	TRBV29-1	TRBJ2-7	CSVTVGVNYEQYF	TGCAGCGTTACGGTGGGGGTAAACTACGAGCAGTACTTC
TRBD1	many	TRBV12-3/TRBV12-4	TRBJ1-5	CASSLDRSNQPQHF	TGTGCCAGCAGCCTGGACAGGAGCAATCAGCCCCAGCATTTT
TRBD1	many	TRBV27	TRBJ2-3	CASSAGTGATDTQYF	TGTGCCAGCAGCGCCGGGACAGGGGCTACAGATACGCAGTATTTT
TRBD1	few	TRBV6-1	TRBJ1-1	CASRGTGTGPRNTEAFF	TGTGCCAGCAGAGGAACCGGGACAGGGCCAAGAAACACTGAAGCTTTCTTT
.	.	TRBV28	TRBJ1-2	CASSDSPNYGYTF	TGTGCCAGCAGCGACAGTCCTAACTATGGCTACACCTTC
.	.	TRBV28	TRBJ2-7	CASSLFGAPYEQYF	TGTGCCAGCAGTTTATTCGGGGCCCCCTACGAGCAGTACTTC
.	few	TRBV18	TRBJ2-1	CASSREWESYYNEQFF	TGTGCCAGCTCACGTGAGTGGGAGAGTTACTACAATGAGCAGTTCTTC
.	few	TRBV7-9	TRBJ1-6	CAHTRLDNSPLHF	TGTGCCCACACTAGACTGGATAATTCACCCCTCCACTTT
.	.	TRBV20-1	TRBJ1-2	CSAPEGVYGYTF	TGCAGTGCGCCCGAAGGGGTGTATGGCTACACCTTC
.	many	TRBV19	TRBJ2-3	CASSRLAGTDTQYF	TGTGCCAGCAGCCGTTTGGCAGGGACAGATACGCAGTATTTT
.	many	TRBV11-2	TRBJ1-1	CASSFIGRWGNTEAFF	TGTGCCAGCAGCTTTATTGGCAGATGGGGGAACACTGAAGCTTTCTTT
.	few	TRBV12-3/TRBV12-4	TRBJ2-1	CASNLEGARYNEQFF	TGTGCCAGCAACCTGGAGGGGGCCCGCTACAATGAGCAGTTCTTC
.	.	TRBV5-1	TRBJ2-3	CASSPREIGTDTQYF	TGCGCCAGCAGCCCCAGGGAGATAGGCACAGATACGCAGTATTTT
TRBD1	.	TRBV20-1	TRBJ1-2	CSASEGADGYTF	TGCAGTGCTAGCGAGGGGGCGGACGGCTACACCTTC
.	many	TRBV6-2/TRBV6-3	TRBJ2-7	CASSYRESSYEQYF	TGTGCCAGCAGTTACCGGGAAAGCTCCTACGAGCAGTACTTC
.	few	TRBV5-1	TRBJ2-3	CASSAVRGQPTDTQYF	TGCGCCAGCAGCGCCGTACGTGGACAGCCCACAGATACGCAGTATTTT
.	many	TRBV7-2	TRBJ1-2	CASSPLTGPYGYTF	TGTGCCAGCAGCCCGTTGACAGGTCCTTATGGCTACACCTTC
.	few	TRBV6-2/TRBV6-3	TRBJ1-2	CASSYLRYGYTF	TGTGCCAGCAGTTACTTGCGCTATGGCTACACCTTC
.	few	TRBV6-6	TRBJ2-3	CASSYGTLSTDTQYF	TGTGCCAGCAGTTACGGGACACTTAGCACAGATACGCAGTATTTT
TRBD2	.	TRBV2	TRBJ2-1	CASRQRGGINEQFF	TGTGCCAGCAGACAGCGGGGGGGGATCAATGAGCAGTTCTTC
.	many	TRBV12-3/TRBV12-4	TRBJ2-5	CASSPINETQYF	TGTGCCAGCAGCCCGATAAATGAGACCCAGTACTTC
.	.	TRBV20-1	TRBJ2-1	CSARSAAIYNEQFF	TGCAGTGCTAGGTCGGCGGCTATCTACAATGAGCAGTTCTTC
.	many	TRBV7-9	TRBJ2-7	CASTGEKAEAEQYF	TGTGCCAGCACCGGGGAGAAAGCTGAGGCGGAGCAGTACTTC
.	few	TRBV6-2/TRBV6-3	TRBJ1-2	CASSYSLAYGYTF	TGTGCCAGCAGTTACTCGTTGGCCTATGGCTACACCTTC
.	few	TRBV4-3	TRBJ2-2	CASSQAQGGTGELFF	TGCGCCAGCAGCCAAGCTCAGGGGGGTACCGGGGAGCTGTTTTTT
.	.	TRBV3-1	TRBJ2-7	CASSQASFYEQYF	TGTGCCAGCAGCCAAGCCTCGTTCTACGAGCAGTACTTC
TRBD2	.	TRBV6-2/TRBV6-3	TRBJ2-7	CASILAGPHEQYF	TGTGCCAGCATTTTAGCGGGACCTCACGAGCAGTACTTC
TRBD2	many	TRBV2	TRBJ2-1	CASRFGLVNEQFF	TGTGCCAGCAGATTCGGACTAGTCAATGAGCAGTTCTTC
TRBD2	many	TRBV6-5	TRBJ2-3	CASSYGPLAGGTTDTQYF	TGTGCCAGCAGTTACGGGCCCCTAGCGGGAGGAACCACAGATACGCAGTATTTT
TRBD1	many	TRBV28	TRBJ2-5	CASSTRQGPQETQYF	TGTGCCAGCAGCACAAGACAGGGGCCCCAAGAGACCCAGTACTTC